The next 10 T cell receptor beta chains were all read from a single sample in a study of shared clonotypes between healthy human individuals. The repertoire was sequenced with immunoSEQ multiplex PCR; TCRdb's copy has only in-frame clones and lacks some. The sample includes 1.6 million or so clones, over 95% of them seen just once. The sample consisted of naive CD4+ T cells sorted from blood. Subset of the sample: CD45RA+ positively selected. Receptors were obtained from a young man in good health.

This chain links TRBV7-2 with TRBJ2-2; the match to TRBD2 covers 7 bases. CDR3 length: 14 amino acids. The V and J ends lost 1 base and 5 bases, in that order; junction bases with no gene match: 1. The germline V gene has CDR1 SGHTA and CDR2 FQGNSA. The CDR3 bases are TGTGCCAGCAGCTTAGGTAGCGGGACCGGGGAGCTGTTTTTT. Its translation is CASSLGSGTGELFF.

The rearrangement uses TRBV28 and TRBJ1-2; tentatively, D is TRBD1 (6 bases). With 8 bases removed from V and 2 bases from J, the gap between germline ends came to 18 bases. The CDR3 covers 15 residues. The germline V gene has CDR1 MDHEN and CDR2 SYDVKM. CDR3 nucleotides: TGTGCCAGCGGAGAACAGTGGAGGGGGAACTATGGCTACACCTTC. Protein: CASGEQWRGNYGYTF.

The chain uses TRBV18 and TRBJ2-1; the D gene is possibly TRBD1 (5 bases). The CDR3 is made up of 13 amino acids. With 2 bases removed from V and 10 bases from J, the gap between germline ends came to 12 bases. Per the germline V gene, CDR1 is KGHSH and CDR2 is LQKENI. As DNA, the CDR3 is TGTGCCAGCTCACCAAACTTAAACAGGGAGCAGTTCTTC. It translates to CASSPNLNREQFF.

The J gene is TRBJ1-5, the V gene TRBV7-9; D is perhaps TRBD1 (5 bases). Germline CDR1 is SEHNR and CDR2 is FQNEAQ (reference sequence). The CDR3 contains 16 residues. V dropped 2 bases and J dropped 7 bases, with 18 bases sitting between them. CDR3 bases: TGTGCCAGCAGCTTAAGGCGGCCCCAGGGTGAACAGCCCCAGCATTTT. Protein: CASSLRRPQGEQPQHF. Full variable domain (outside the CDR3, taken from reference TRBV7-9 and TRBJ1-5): DTGVSQNPRHKITKRGQNVTFRCDPISEHNRLYWYRQTLGQGPEFLTYFQNEAQLEKSRLLSDRFSAERPKGSFSTLEIQRTEQGDSAMYLCASSLRRPQGEQPQHFGDGTRLSIL.

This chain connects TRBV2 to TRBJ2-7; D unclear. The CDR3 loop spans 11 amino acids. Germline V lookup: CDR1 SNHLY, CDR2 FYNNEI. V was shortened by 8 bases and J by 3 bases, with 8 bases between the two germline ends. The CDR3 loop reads CASGQDYEQYF. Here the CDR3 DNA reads TGTGCCAGCGGCCAGGACTACGAGCAGTACTTC.

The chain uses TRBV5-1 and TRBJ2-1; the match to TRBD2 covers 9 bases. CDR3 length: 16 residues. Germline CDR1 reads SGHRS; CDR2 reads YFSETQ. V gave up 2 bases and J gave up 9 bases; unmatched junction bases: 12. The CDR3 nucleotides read TGCGCCAGCAGCTTTTCGGGACTAGCAGCCGGTGGTGAGCAGTTCTTC. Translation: CASSFSGLAAGGEQFF.

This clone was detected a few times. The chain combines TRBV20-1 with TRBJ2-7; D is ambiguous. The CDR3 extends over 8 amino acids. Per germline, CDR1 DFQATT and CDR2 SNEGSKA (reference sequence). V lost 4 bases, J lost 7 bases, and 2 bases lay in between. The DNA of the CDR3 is TGCAGTGCTATGGAGCAGTACTTC. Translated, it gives CSAMEQYF.

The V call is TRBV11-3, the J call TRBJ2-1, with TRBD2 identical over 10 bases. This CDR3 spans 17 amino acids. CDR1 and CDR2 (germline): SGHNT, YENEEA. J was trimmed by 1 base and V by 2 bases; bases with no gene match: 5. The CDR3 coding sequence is TGTGCCAGCAGCTTAAGTCTAGCGGGGGTTTCCTACAATGAGCAGTTCTTC. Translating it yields CASSLSLAGVSYNEQFF.

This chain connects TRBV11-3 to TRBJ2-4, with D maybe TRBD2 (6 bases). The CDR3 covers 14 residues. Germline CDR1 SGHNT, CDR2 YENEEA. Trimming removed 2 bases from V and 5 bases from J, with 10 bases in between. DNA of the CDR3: TGTGCCAGCAGCTTAAGGGAGGAGGAAAACATTCAGTACTTC. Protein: CASSLREEENIQYF.

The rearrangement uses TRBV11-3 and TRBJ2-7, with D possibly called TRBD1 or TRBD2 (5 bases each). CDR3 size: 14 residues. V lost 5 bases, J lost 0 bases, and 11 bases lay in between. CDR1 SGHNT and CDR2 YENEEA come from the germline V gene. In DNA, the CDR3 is TGTGCCAGCAGCAGGGACGGGAACTCCTACGAGCAGTACTTC. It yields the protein CASSRDGNSYEQYF.